This T cell receptor (beta chain) derives from a study of T cell changes during pregnancy in multiple sclerosis. Produced via immunoSEQ multiplex PCR; TCRdb's table is partial and in-frame only. The table includes 80,000 to 95,000 clones, around 93% detected once. There are 19 residues in the CDR3. The V gene's germline CDR1 is SGHAT and CDR2 FQNNGV. V was shortened by 6 bases and J by 0 bases, with 24 bases between the two germline ends. The rearrangement joins TRBV11-2 to TRBJ1-5; TRBD1 is a possible D gene (5 bases). The sequence came from a female donor in good health, enrolled as a control in a pregnancy study. The source was peripheral blood, collected in the third trimester of pregnancy. The CDR3, as DNA: TGTGCCAGCAGTTCCTTGGGCGGGGCAGGCCCTTATAGCAATCAGCCCCAGCATTTT. It specifies CASSSLGGAGPYSNQPQHF.